One sample yielded the 7 T cell receptor beta chains listed below, sequenced in a study of T cells in Graves' hyperthyroidism and ophthalmopathy. From RNA transcripts, TCR beta CDR3 regions were amplified. Initially, a first-round RT-PCR of the TCR CDR3 employed the HTBI primer set. TCRdb processed the multiplex PCR reads anew with MiXCR; each CDR3 protein has one entry. The data hold around 34,000 distinct CDR3 sequences, with about 53% observed a single time. The material sequenced was blood. The receptor source for this set is a woman aged 40 to 50 with Graves' ophthalmopathy.

This clonotype was observed many times. The chain uses TRBV27 and TRBJ2-3; 11 nucleotides agree with TRBD2. The trim removed 2 bases at V and 12 bases at J, leaving 4 bases unmatched. Germline V gives CDR1 MNHEY, CDR2 SMNVEV (reference sequence). The CDR3 spans 13 residues. This CDR3 reads CASSLLAGGSQYF. In DNA, the CDR3 is TGTGCCAGCAGTTTACTAGCGGGAGGATCACAGTATTTT.

Many counts were recorded for this clonotype. The J gene is TRBJ1-4, the V gene TRBV28, with TRBD1 matching over 10 bases. V gave up 7 bases and J gave up 10 bases; unmatched junction bases: 6. This CDR3 has 13 amino acids. CDR1 is MDHEN, CDR2 SYDVKM, per germline. CDR3 nucleotides: TGTGCCAGCACCTTTGGACAGGGGGTAAAACTGTTTTTT. Protein: CASTFGQGVKLFF.

The CDR3 here is CASSPQSLGRRNTEAFF. CDR3 DNA sequence: TGTGCCAGCAGCCCTCAGAGTTTGGGTCGGAGGAACACTGAAGCTTTCTTT. The rearrangement links TRBV5-4 to TRBJ1-1; D ambiguous. The CDR3 has 17 residues. V shed 4 bases and J shed 1 base, with 20 bases lying between them. Per the germline V gene, CDR1 is SGHNT and CDR2 is YYREEE (reference sequence).

This clonotype was detected many times. A much larger clone sits a single nucleotide away, making a read error possible. The chain combines TRBV15 with TRBJ1-4; D not resolved. The germline V gene has CDR1 LNHNV and CDR2 YYDKDF (reference sequence). V lost 2 bases and J lost 11, with 15 bases in between. The CDR3 runs to 14 residues. The CDR3 region has the DNA TGTGCCACCAGCAGAACGCGGGGAGTAGGGAAACTGTTTTTT. This gives the protein CATSRTRGVGKLFF.

This clonotype was counted many times. The V call is TRBV6-1, the J call TRBJ1-3, with D possibly matching TRBD1 (5 bases). Trimming removed 1 base at V and 5 bases at J, with 12 bases between. CDR3 size: 15 residues. The germline gives CDR1 MNHNS, CDR2 SASEGT. CDR3 sequence reads: CASSEGGAGRNTIYF. CDR3 DNA sequence: TGTGCCAGCAGTGAAGGAGGGGCAGGCCGAAACACCATATATTTT.

Ten or more counts support this clonotype. The V call is TRBV20-1, the J call TRBJ2-5; no firm D call. Trimming took 0 bases from V and 1 from J, leaving 12 bases between them. This CDR3 spans 15 amino acids. The germline CDR1 and CDR2 sequences are DFQATT and SNEGSKA (reference sequence). In DNA, the CDR3 is TGCAGTGCTAGAGATCCTTCAGCGCCCCAAGAGACCCAGTACTTC. Protein sequence: CSARDPSAPQETQYF.

The DNA of the CDR3 is TGTGCCAGCAGACTAGCGGGAGGGGCCAACGTCCTGACTTTC. Protein sequence: CASRLAGGANVLTF. This sequence joins TRBV7-2 and TRBJ2-6; 10 bases are a match to TRBD2. The CDR3 totals 14 residues. Germline V CDR1 and CDR2: SGHTA, FQGNSA. The V gene end was trimmed by 6 bases and the J gene end by 4 bases; junction bases not matched to a gene: 0.